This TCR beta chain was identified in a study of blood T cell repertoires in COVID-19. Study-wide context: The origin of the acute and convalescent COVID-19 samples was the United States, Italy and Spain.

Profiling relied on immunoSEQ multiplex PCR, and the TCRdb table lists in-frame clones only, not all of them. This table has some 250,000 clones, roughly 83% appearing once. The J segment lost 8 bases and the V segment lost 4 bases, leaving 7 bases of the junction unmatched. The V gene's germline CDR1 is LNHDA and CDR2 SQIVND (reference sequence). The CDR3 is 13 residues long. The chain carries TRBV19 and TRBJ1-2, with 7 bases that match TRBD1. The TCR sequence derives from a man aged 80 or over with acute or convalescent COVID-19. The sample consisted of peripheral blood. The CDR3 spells CASSTEGAGGYTF. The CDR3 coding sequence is TGTGCCAGTAGTACGGAGGGGGCGGGCGGCTACACCTTC.